This T cell receptor (beta chain) was profiled in a study of shared clonotypes between healthy human individuals. Study background: Per-donor plates numbered three CD4 naive, three CD4 memory, two CD8 naive and one CD8 memory. Whole-study results and caveats: About 5% of naive CD4 clonotypes were shared across four donors.

The table came from immunoSEQ multiplex PCR; TCRdb's copy has only in-frame clones and leaves some out. Of a few million clones listed, 85% to 95% are singletons. The study enrolled healthy HIV-negative adults without recent acute infections or vaccinations as donors. A CD45RA+ naive subset and a CD45RA-negative memory subset were split from CD4+ cells. For this clone: Its target is unknown.

This clonotype was obtained from a man aged 18-30 years in good health. Sequences were obtained from naive CD4+ T cells sorted from blood. Subset meaning: CD45RA+ positively selected.

The CDR3 loop is CASSLDLPGEKLFF. CDR3 nucleotide sequence: TGTGCCAGCAGCTTAGATTTACCGGGTGAAAAACTGTTTTTT. The chain is built from TRBV11-2 and TRBJ1-4; D call uncertain. This CDR3 region has 14 residues. Trimming stripped 0 bases from V and 7 bases from J, with 9 bases between. Germline CDR1 is SGHAT and CDR2 is FQNNGV.